This T cell receptor (beta chain) emerged from a study of T-cell memory formation after mild COVID-19. V shed 4 bases and J 2 bases; nucleotides not matched to a gene: 13. The CDR3 sequence is 19 residues long. CDR1 LGHDT and CDR2 YNNKEL come from the germline V gene (reference sequence). This clonotype has a handful of counts. TCRdb re-derived calls from the 5' RACE reads in MiXCR, one entry per CDR3 protein. The data hold around 300,000 distinct CDR3 sequences, with more than 13% observed a single time. The gene calls are TRBV3-1 and TRBJ2-7, with 14 positions matching TRBD2. The sequenced sample consisted of PBMCs or a T cell subset sorted from them (not recorded which). This clonotype was obtained from a man younger than 35 who had mild COVID-19 (a few samples of this study predate the infection). Cell type and time point are not known. CDR3 sequence (DNA): TGTGCCAGCAGCCCCGGCCTGGGACTAGCGGGGGCAACAGCCTACGAGCAGTACGTC. Amino acids: CASSPGLGLAGATAYEQYV.